The next 18 T cell receptor beta chains were all read from a single sample in a study of blood T cell repertoires in COVID-19. The repertoire was sequenced with immunoSEQ multiplex PCR; TCRdb's copy has only in-frame clones and lacks some. The sample has about 43,000 clones, roughly 87% seen once. The sequenced sample consisted of peripheral blood. These receptors all come from a woman in her sixties with acute or convalescent COVID-19.

The rearrangement links TRBV3-1 (or the pseudogene TRBV3-2) to TRBJ2-1; tentative D call: TRBD2 (7 bases). Germline V gene lookup returns CDR1 LGHDT and CDR2 YNNKEL (reference sequence). V shed 4 bases and J shed 10 bases, with 8 bases lying between them. The CDR3 runs to 11 residues. CDR3 sequence reads: CASSPGGEQFF. DNA of the CDR3: TGTGCCAGCAGCCCGGGGGGCGAGCAGTTCTTC.

V is TRBV27 and J is TRBJ2-2; TRBD1 agrees at 8 bases. Per the germline V gene, CDR1 is MNHEY and CDR2 is SMNVEV (reference sequence). The J segment lost 3 bases and the V segment lost 4 bases, leaving 10 bases of the junction unmatched. The CDR3 consists of 17 residues. The DNA of the CDR3 is TGTGCCAGCAGTTCCCCAGGGGGCGCAGTGGACACCGGGGAGCTGTTTTTT. Translation gives CASSSPGGAVDTGELFF.

V gene TRBV28 combines with J gene TRBJ1-1; D gene uncertain. V lost 1 base and J lost 4, with 7 bases in between. CDR3 length: 13 amino acids. CDR1 is MDHEN, CDR2 SYDVKM, per germline. The DNA for the CDR3 is TGTGCCAGCAGTTTATCCCGGGGCACTGAAGCTTTCTTT. Amino acid sequence: CASSLSRGTEAFF. Full variable domain (rest looked up from reference TRBV28 and TRBJ1-1): DVKVTQSSRYLVKRTGEKVFLECVQDMDHENMFWYRQDPGLGLRLIYFSYDVKMKEKGDIPEGYSVSREKKERFSLILESASTNQTSMYLCASSLSRGTEAFFGQGTRLTVV.

This clone was observed a handful of times. The DNA for the CDR3 is TGTGCCAGCAGCTTAGGGGGACAGGGTGCGGGACTTAGGAACACCGGGGAGCTGTTTTTT. This encodes CASSLGGQGAGLRNTGELFF. The chain couples TRBV7-8 to TRBJ2-2; 9 nucleotides agree with TRBD1. Germline V CDR1 and CDR2: SGHVS, FQNEAQ. The CDR3 covers 20 residues. J gave up 1 base and V 1 base, and 13 bases lay outside the gene matches.

This chain joins TRBV5-1 and TRBJ1-1, with a weak D call TRBD1 (5 bases). Between the trimmed V and J ends, which lost 0 bases and 1 base, there was a span of 10 bases. The length of the CDR3 is 15 residues. Germline CDR1 SGHRS, CDR2 YFSETQ. In DNA, the CDR3 is TGCGCCAGCAGCTTGGTGCGGGGCGAGAACACTGAAGCTTTCTTT. Translating gives CASSLVRGENTEAFF.

The genes are TRBV30 and TRBJ2-3, with TRBD2 matching 12 bases. Per germline, CDR1 GTSNPN and CDR2 SVGIG (reference sequence). CDR3 length equals 16 residues. V lost 8 bases and J lost 4; bases outside the gene matches: 13. The chain's CDR3 is CAQNRPSGGAADTQYF. Here the CDR3 DNA reads TGTGCCCAAAACCGGCCTAGCGGGGGGGCAGCAGATACGCAGTATTTT.

The chain is built from TRBV10-2 and TRBJ1-1, with D possibly TRBD1 on 6 matching bases. The CDR3 contains 13 residues. Germline values: CDR1 WSHSY, CDR2 SAAADI. The V gene lost 5 bases and the J gene lost 2 bases, with 9 bases spanning the gap. In DNA form, the CDR3 reads TGCGCCAGCAGTCCAGGGGTTAACACTGAAGCTTTCTTT. It translates to CASSPGVNTEAFF.

The chain recombines TRBV10-3 with TRBJ2-5; TRBD2 is a possible D gene (5 bases). The CDR3 runs to 14 residues. Germline-derived CDR1 and CDR2 are ENHRY and SYGVKD. Trimming took 10 bases from V and 2 from J, leaving 17 bases between them. The CDR3 region is CATISDTVQETQYF. DNA for the CDR3: TGTGCCACGATTAGCGACACCGTTCAAGAGACCCAGTACTTC.

The chain recombines TRBV13 with TRBJ2-1; 11 bases match TRBD1. Germline-derived CDR1 and CDR2 are PRHDT and FYEKMQ (reference sequence). The V and J ends lost 5 bases and 2 bases, in that order; junction bases with no gene match: 2. This CDR3 is built from 15 residues. CDR3 sequence (DNA): TGTGCCAGCAGCGTGGGACAGGGGGCCTACAATGAGCAGTTCTTC. Translation: CASSVGQGAYNEQFF.

The rearrangement joins TRBV6-5 to TRBJ1-2; tentatively, D is TRBD1 (5 bases). The germline V gene encodes CDR1 MNHEY and CDR2 SVGAGI. Trimming shortened V by 11 bases and J by 2 bases, and 12 bases separated the two germline ends. The CDR3 has 12 residues. The CDR3 is CACMGGNYGYTF. The CDR3 DNA reads TGTGCCTGTATGGGGGGGAACTATGGCTACACCTTC.

Only one count was recorded for this clone. The CDR3 region is CASSETGFYGYTF. The CDR3 nucleotides are TGTGCCAGCAGTGAAACAGGATTTTATGGCTACACCTTC. The chain links TRBV6-1 to TRBJ1-2, with D possibly being TRBD1 (5 bases). V shed 2 bases and J shed 5 bases, with 9 bases lying between them. The CDR3 covers 13 residues. Germline CDR1 is MNHNS and CDR2 is SASEGT.

This chain connects TRBV7-2 to TRBJ1-4; 10 nucleotides align to TRBD1. V gave up 2 bases and J gave up 5 bases; unmatched junction bases: 5. The CDR3 is 16 amino acids. CDR1 and CDR2 from the germline V gene are SGHTA and FQGNSA. Here the CDR3 reads CASSLLPGQGNEKLFF. The CDR3 coding sequence is TGTGCCAGCAGCTTATTACCGGGACAGGGGAATGAAAAACTGTTTTTT.

This chain joins TRBV10-3 and TRBJ2-1; 10 bases match TRBD2. The CDR3 has 16 residues. The V and J ends lost 3 bases and 8 bases, in that order; junction bases with no gene match: 10. Germline V gene data show CDR1 as ENHRY and CDR2 as SYGVKD. The CDR3 sequence: CAISDVLAGARDEQFF. The DNA of the CDR3 is TGTGCCATCAGTGACGTGCTAGCGGGGGCTAGGGATGAGCAGTTCTTC.

This chain uses TRBV5-6 with TRBJ2-7; D unclear. The CDR3 runs to 12 residues. Trimming stripped 4 bases from V and 5 bases from J, with 10 bases between. Germline CDR1 is SGHDT and CDR2 is YYEEEE. The CDR3 DNA reads TGTGCCAGCAGCGTTCTGACAAACGAGCAGTACTTC. This encodes CASSVLTNEQYF.

The rearrangement links TRBV20-1 to TRBJ1-1; no clear D. This CDR3 has 11 residues. The germline CDR1 and CDR2 sequences are DFQATT and SNEGSKA (reference sequence). V shed 4 bases and J shed 5 bases, with 8 bases lying between them. The CDR3 DNA follows: TGCAGTGCTAAGACGCGGACTGAAGCTTTCTTT. It codes for CSAKTRTEAFF.

The V gene is TRBV5-1, the J gene TRBJ1-6; 9 bases agree with TRBD1. V lost 6 bases to trimming and J lost 5 bases; unmatched junction nucleotides: 15. Germline CDR1 reads SGHRS; CDR2 reads YFSETQ. This CDR3 has 18 residues. CDR3 nucleotides: TGCGCCAGCAACCCTTTACACGGGGACAGGGCAAATAATTCACCCCTCCACTTT. It is translated as CASNPLHGDRANNSPLHF.

The chain joins TRBV9 to TRBJ1-2; the match to TRBD1 covers 7 bases. The CDR3 has 18 residues. In germline, CDR1 is SGDLS, CDR2 YYNGEE. V trimming: 1 base; J trimming: 7 bases; junction bases outside the gene matches: 19. In DNA form, the CDR3 reads TGTGCCAGCAGCGTAAACCAACCAGGACAGGTTGGACTGGGTGGCTACACCTTC. It codes for CASSVNQPGQVGLGGYTF.

The CDR3 is CASSDPPKGNYEAFF. Written as DNA, the CDR3 is TGTGCCAGCAGTGACCCCCCGAAGGGGAATTATGAAGCTTTCTTT. V usage is TRBV6-1 and J usage is TRBJ1-1, with D maybe TRBD1 (5 bases). Trimming stripped 3 bases from V and 7 bases from J, with 18 bases between. Germline V lookup: CDR1 MNHNS, CDR2 SASEGT. The CDR3 spans 15 residues.